The 22 T cell receptor beta chains below all came from one sample that was sequenced in a study of blood T cell repertoires in COVID-19. Assay: immunoSEQ multiplex PCR; the TCRdb copy retains only in-frame clones and omits some. Among 400,000 or so clones listed, around 90% were seen once. The sample consisted of peripheral blood. The receptors were sampled from a man aged 18-30 years with COVID-19, enrolled during active disease.

The V call is TRBV18, the J call TRBJ2-5, with D possibly matching TRBD2 (5 bases). The CDR3 totals 13 residues. Trimming cost V 5 bases and J 0 bases, with 7 bases left between them. Germline V lookup: CDR1 KGHSH, CDR2 LQKENI. In DNA, the CDR3 is TGTGCCAGCTCATCGCGGGACCAAGAGACCCAGTACTTC. This sequence encodes CASSSRDQETQYF.

The chain couples TRBV19 to TRBJ2-7; D remains ambiguous. Germline V lookup: CDR1 LNHDA, CDR2 SQIVND (reference sequence). This CDR3 spans 13 amino acids. The germline V and J ends were trimmed by 0 bases and 6 bases, with 9 bases remaining between them. The chain's CDR3 is CASSIDPFIEQYF. Written as DNA, the CDR3 is TGTGCCAGTAGTATAGATCCTTTTATCGAGCAGTACTTC.

The CDR3 DNA is TGTGCCACCAGCAGCCGGGACTACCAAGAGACCCAGTACTTC. It is translated as CATSSRDYQETQYF. This rearrangement joins TRBV15 to TRBJ2-5, with D perhaps TRBD2 (6 bases). Trimming left V 3 bases short and J 0 bases short, with 8 bases between. The CDR3 contains 14 residues. Per the germline V gene, CDR1 is LNHNV and CDR2 is YYDKDF (reference sequence).

This clone showed up just once. The CDR3 DNA is TGTGCCAGCAGCCCACTAGCGGGGTACCAAGAGACCCAGTACTTC. This codes for CASSPLAGYQETQYF. The rearrangement links TRBV11-2 to TRBJ2-5, with 10 bases fitting TRBD2. The V gene end was trimmed by 5 bases and the J gene end by 0 bases; junction bases not matched to a gene: 3. The CDR3 consists of 15 residues. In germline, CDR1 is SGHAT, CDR2 FQNNGV.

The chain joins TRBV5-4 to TRBJ1-6; 8 bases agree with TRBD1. Germline V gives CDR1 SGHNT, CDR2 YYREEE (reference sequence). Losses at the gene ends were 6 bases for V and 7 bases for J; bases not matched to a gene: 6. The CDR3 runs to 14 residues. CDR3 bases: TGTGCCAGCATCAACAGGGGGTCGAATTCACCCCTCCACTTT. As protein: CASINRGSNSPLHF.

The chain carries TRBV11-2 and TRBJ1-6, with TRBD1 as a possible D gene (5 bases). Germline CDR1 reads SGHAT; CDR2 reads FQNNGV. This CDR3 spans 13 amino acids. Between the trimmed V and J ends, which lost 0 bases and 11 bases, there was a span of 8 bases. The CDR3 DNA is TGTGCCAGCAGCTTAGAGGCGGGGCCACCCCTCCACTTT. Translating it yields CASSLEAGPPLHF.

The rearrangement links TRBV2 to TRBJ2-7; no definite D call. CDR1 and CDR2 (germline): SNHLY, FYNNEI. Trimming left V 7 bases short and J 2 bases short, with 9 bases between. CDR3 length equals 12 residues. CDR3 sequence (DNA): TGTGCCAGCATCGGCACAGCCTACGAGCAGTACTTC. As protein: CASIGTAYEQYF.

This chain's CDR3 is CASSPRDGPYEQYF. The CDR3 coding sequence is TGTGCCAGCAGCCCGCGGGACGGACCCTACGAGCAGTACTTC. The genes are TRBV13 and TRBJ2-7; a possible D gene is TRBD2 (6 bases). The CDR3 is made up of 14 amino acids. V gave up 5 bases and J gave up 2 bases, with 13 bases separating them. Germline CDR1 PRHDT, CDR2 FYEKMQ (reference sequence).

This chain connects TRBV9 to TRBJ2-3, with 10 bases lining up with TRBD1. The trim removed 3 bases at V and 1 base at J, leaving 5 bases unmatched. The CDR3 sequence is 16 residues long. Germline V gene data show CDR1 as SGDLS and CDR2 as YYNGEE. The CDR3 loop is CASSAQGTGGTDTQYF. In DNA form, the CDR3 reads TGTGCCAGCAGCGCCCAAGGGACAGGGGGCACAGATACGCAGTATTTT.

The rearrangement links TRBV2 to TRBJ2-1, with 8 bases matching TRBD1. CDR3 length equals 15 residues. V was pared by 8 bases and J by 7 bases, with 13 bases of the junction left unmatched. The germline V gene has CDR1 SNHLY and CDR2 FYNNEI. The CDR3 is CASQGTGQNWNEQFF. The CDR3 DNA reads as TGTGCCAGCCAGGGGACAGGCCAAAATTGGAATGAGCAGTTCTTC.

The V and J genes are TRBV5-1 and TRBJ2-3; D not certain. The V gene lost 4 bases and the J gene lost 0 bases, with 9 bases spanning the gap. This CDR3 has 14 residues. In germline, CDR1 is SGHRS, CDR2 YFSETQ. CDR3 sequence reads: CASSGERSTDTQYF. DNA of the CDR3: TGCGCCAGCAGCGGAGAACGGAGCACAGATACGCAGTATTTT. The entire variable domain, with the rest obtained from reference TRBV5-1 and TRBJ2-3, is as follows: KAGVTQTPRYLIKTRGQQVTLSCSPISGHRSVSWYQQTPGQGLQFLFEYFSETQRNKGNFPGRFSGRQFSNSRSEMNVSTLELGDSALYLCASSGERSTDTQYFGPGTRLTVL.

The V gene is TRBV15, the J gene TRBJ1-4, with no clear D. Per the germline V gene, CDR1 is LNHNV and CDR2 is YYDKDF (reference sequence). V lost 5 bases to trimming and J lost 8 bases, with 18 bases between them. The CDR3 contains 15 residues. CDR3: CATSRDGMAREKLFF. CDR3 bases: TGTGCCACCAGCCGTGACGGGATGGCTAGGGAAAAACTGTTTTTT.

The CDR3 sequence: CASRISMEAFF. The DNA for the CDR3 is TGTGCCAGCAGAATTAGCATGGAAGCTTTCTTT. This chain joins TRBV28 and TRBJ1-1; D is unclear. V was trimmed by 6 bases and J by 8 bases, leaving 10 bases between them. Germline V gene lookup returns CDR1 MDHEN and CDR2 SYDVKM. The CDR3 totals 11 residues.

As regards this clone: Other DNA sequences in this specimen translate into the identical CDR3. The chain couples TRBV14 to TRBJ2-1, with D perhaps matching TRBD1 (5 bases). CDR1 is SGHDN and CDR2 is FVKESK in the germline V gene. Trimming stripped 0 bases from V and 8 bases from J, with 8 bases between. The CDR3 length is 13 residues. The CDR3 bases are TGTGCCAGCAGCCAAGATAGGGGTTATGAGCAGTTCTTC. Protein product: CASSQDRGYEQFF.

The chain combines TRBV7-2 with TRBJ2-3, with D unclear. Germline V gives CDR1 SGHTA, CDR2 FQGNSA. The CDR3 sequence is 13 residues long. V was trimmed by 6 bases and J by 5 bases, leaving 12 bases between them. The CDR3 reads CASSRRSQDTQYF. In DNA form, the CDR3 reads TGTGCCAGCAGTCGAAGATCACAAGATACGCAGTATTTT. The variable domain in full, completed from reference TRBV7-2 and TRBJ2-3, reads GAGVSQSPSNKVTEKGKDVELRCDPISGHTALYWYRQSLGQGLEFLIYFQGNSAPDKSGLPSDRFSAERTGGSVSTLTIQRTQQEDSAVYLCASSRRSQDTQYFGPGTRLTVL.

The CDR3 loop reads CASSEPGNTGELFF. In DNA, the CDR3 is TGCGCCAGCAGTGAGCCGGGGAACACCGGGGAGCTGTTTTTT. The rearrangement joins TRBV10-2 to TRBJ2-2; D remains ambiguous. V was trimmed by 2 bases and J by 1 base, leaving 5 bases between them. The CDR3 is made up of 14 amino acids. Germline assignment: CDR1 WSHSY and CDR2 SAAADI.

This chain links TRBV28 with TRBJ2-7, with D possibly being TRBD2 (7 bases). Per the germline V gene, CDR1 is MDHEN and CDR2 is SYDVKM. V shed 6 bases and J shed 7 bases, with 19 bases lying between them. CDR3 size: 14 residues. CDR3 bases: TGTGCCAGCAGCCCTTGGCGGGGGCATGGGGAGCAGTACTTC. Its translation: CASSPWRGHGEQYF.

This clone was counted a single time. The chain combines TRBV14 with TRBJ2-1; D is undetermined. Per the germline V gene, CDR1 is SGHDN and CDR2 is FVKESK. The CDR3 loop spans 15 amino acids. V was shortened by 1 base and J by 3 bases, with 10 bases between the two germline ends. The DNA of the CDR3 is TGTGCCAGCAGCCAAGGCAGGAAAGTCTACAATGAGCAGTTCTTC. Translation gives CASSQGRKVYNEQFF.

This chain uses TRBV15 with TRBJ1-2; D may be TRBD1 (6 bases). Trimming left V 6 bases short and J 3 bases short, with 11 bases between. CDR1 is LNHNV, CDR2 YYDKDF, per germline (reference sequence). The CDR3 is 13 residues long. CDR3 sequence: CATRQGPDYGYTF. The CDR3, as DNA: TGTGCCACCAGGCAGGGGCCGGACTATGGCTACACCTTC.

The chain recombines TRBV20-1 with TRBJ1-5, with a possible D match to TRBD1 (6 bases). Trimming took 3 bases from V and 6 from J, leaving 15 bases between them. Germline V gives CDR1 DFQATT, CDR2 SNEGSKA (reference sequence). The CDR3 length is 14 residues. The CDR3 here is CSASVDRTTQPQHF. For the CDR3, the DNA is TGCAGTGCTAGTGTGGACAGAACTACTCAGCCCCAGCATTTT.

The chain has TRBV9 and TRBJ1-1; unclear D gene. The CDR3 extends over 14 amino acids. V gave up 3 bases and J gave up 5 bases, with 14 bases separating them. Germline-derived CDR1 and CDR2 are SGDLS and YYNGEE. CDR3 in DNA: TGTGCCAGCAGCGATCGGACTTCCGGGACTGAAGCTTTCTTT. Translated, it gives CASSDRTSGTEAFF. Combining the CDR3 with reference TRBV9 and TRBJ1-1 gives the whole variable domain DSGVTQTPKHLITATGQRVTLRCSPRSGDLSVYWYQQSLDQGLQFLIQYYNGEERAKGNILERFSAQQFPDLHSELNLSSLELGDSALYFCASSDRTSGTEAFFGQGTRLTVV.

The V call is TRBV21-1, the J call TRBJ2-7; the table's TRBD1 call for D was not verified on the DNA. TRBV21-1 is shown as a pseudogene. This CDR3 is 14 amino acids long. The CDR3 nucleotides read TGTGCCAGCAGCAAAGATCGGACAAACTACGAGCAGTACTTC. Amino acids: CASSKDRTNYEQYF.